This TCR beta chain stems from a study of cytomegalovirus exposure and HLA in healthy donors. V gave up 0 bases and J gave up 7 bases, with 13 bases separating them. The length of the CDR3 is 14 residues. Germline assignment: CDR1 SGHRS and CDR2 YFSETQ. Primers: 60 Vbeta forward and 13 Jbeta reverse. Method: immunoSEQ multiplex PCR; TCRdb's copy keeps in-frame clones and lacks some. The sample includes 99,000 or so clones, over 60% seen only once; the top ten take around 17%. Material: PBMCs. This chain uses TRBV5-1 with TRBJ1-1; D might be TRBD1 (5 bases). The sequence derives from a man aged 60-69 years in good health and CMV-seropositive. The CDR3 DNA is TGCGCCAGCAGCTTGGAGGCAGGGCCCCATGAAGCTTTCTTT. Translation: CASSLEAGPHEAFF.